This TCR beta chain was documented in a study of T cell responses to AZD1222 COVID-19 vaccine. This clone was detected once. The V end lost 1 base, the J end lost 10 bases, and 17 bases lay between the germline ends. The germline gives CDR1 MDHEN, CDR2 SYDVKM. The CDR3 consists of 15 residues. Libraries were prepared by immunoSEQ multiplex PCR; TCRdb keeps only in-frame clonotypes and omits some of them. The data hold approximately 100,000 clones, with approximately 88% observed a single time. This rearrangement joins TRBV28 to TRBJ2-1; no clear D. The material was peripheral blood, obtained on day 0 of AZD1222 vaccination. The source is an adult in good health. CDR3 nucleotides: TGTGCCAGCAGTTTATTGTCGCAGCTTATGAGGGAGCAGTTCTTC. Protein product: CASSLLSQLMREQFF.